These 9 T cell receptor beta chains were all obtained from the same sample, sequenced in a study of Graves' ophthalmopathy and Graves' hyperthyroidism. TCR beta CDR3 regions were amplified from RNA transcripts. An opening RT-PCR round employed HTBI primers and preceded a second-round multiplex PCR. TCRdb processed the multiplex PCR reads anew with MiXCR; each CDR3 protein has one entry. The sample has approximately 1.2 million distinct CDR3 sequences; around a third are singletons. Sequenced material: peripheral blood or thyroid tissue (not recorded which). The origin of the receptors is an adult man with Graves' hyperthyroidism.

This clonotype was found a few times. The CDR3 here is CSARETGGSYGYTF. The CDR3 DNA reads TGCAGTGCTAGAGAAACAGGGGGCTCTTATGGCTACACCTTC. The chain joins TRBV20-1 to TRBJ1-2; 9 bases map to TRBD1. The CDR3 spans 14 residues. J was trimmed by 5 bases and V by 0 bases; bases with no gene match: 4. The V gene's germline CDR1 is DFQATT and CDR2 SNEGSKA (reference sequence).

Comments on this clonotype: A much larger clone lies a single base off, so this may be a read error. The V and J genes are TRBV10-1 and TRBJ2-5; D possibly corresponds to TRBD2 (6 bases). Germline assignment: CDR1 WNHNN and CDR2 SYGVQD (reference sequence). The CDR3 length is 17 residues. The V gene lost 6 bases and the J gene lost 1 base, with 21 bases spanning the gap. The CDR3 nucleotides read TGCGCCAGCAGCCACGACGGGAGTAGGAGGTTCCAAGAGACCCAGTACTTC. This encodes CASSHDGSRRFQETQYF.

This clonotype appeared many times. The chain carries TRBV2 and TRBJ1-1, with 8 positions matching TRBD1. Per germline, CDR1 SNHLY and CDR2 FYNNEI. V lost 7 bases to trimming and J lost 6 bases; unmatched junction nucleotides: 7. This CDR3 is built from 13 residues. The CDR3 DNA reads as TGTGCCAGCAACAAAGACAGGGGACCTGAAGCTTTCTTT. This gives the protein CASNKDRGPEAFF.

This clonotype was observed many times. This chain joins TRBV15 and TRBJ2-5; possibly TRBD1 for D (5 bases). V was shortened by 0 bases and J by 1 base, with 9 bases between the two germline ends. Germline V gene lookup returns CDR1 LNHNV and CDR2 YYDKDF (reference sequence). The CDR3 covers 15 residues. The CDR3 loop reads CATSRDSQAQETQYF. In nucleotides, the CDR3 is TGTGCCACCAGCAGAGACTCACAGGCCCAAGAGACCCAGTACTTC.

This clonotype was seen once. CDR3 residues: CAIGIGGVEKTQYF. Here the CDR3 DNA reads TGTGCCATCGGGATCGGGGGGGTGGAAAAGACCCAGTACTTC. This sequence joins TRBV10-3 and TRBJ2-5; 8 bases line up with TRBD2. Germline CDR1 reads ENHRY; CDR2 reads SYGVKD. V shed 8 bases and J 6 bases; nucleotides not matched to a gene: 11. The CDR3 spans 14 residues.

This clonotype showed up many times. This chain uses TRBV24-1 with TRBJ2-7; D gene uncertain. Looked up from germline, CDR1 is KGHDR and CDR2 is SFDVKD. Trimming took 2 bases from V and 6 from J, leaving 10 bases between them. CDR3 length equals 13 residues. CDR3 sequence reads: CATSDSSTSEQYF. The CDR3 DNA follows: TGTGCCACCAGTGATTCCAGCACCTCCGAGCAGTACTTC.

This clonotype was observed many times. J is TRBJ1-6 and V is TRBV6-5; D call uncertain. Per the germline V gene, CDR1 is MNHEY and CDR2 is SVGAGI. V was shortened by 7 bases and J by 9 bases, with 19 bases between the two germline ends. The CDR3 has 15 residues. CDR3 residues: CASTTDGSSRSPLHF. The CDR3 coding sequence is TGTGCCAGCACTACGGACGGTAGTAGTCGTTCACCCCTCCACTTT.

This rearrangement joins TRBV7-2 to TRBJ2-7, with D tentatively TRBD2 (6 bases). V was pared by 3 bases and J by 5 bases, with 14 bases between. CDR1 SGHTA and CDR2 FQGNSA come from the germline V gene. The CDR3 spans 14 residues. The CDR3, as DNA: TGTGCCAGCAGCTTGACTAACGGGAGACACGAGCAGTACTTC. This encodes CASSLTNGRHEQYF.

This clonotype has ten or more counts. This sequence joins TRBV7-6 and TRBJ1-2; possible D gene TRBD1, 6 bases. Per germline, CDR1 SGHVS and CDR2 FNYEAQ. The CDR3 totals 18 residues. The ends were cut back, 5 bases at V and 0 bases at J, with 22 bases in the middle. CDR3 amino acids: CASSPPRDTDTSNYGYTF. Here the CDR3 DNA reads TGTGCCAGCAGCCCCCCCCGGGACACGGACACCTCTAACTATGGCTACACCTTC.